This T cell receptor (beta chain) was captured in a study of blood T cell repertoires in COVID-19. The overall study: The United States, Italy and Spain provided the acute and convalescent COVID-19 samples. PBMCs, B-cell-depleted T cells, or T cells provided the cDNA or gDNA that made up the material.

Original processing methods: From reference gene primer amplification, estimates of nucleated cell counts were derived. Libraries were prepared by immunoSEQ multiplex PCR; TCRdb keeps only in-frame clonotypes and omits some of them. V, J and clone size reflect that table, while D and trimming were determined from the DNA. Of some 150,000 clones detected, around 76% appear once; the ten largest clones hold 3.5% to 4.5%. The CDR3 is 14 amino acids. Trimming stripped 6 bases from V and 2 bases from J, with 13 bases between. In germline, CDR1 is ENHRY, CDR2 SYGVKD. V and J are TRBV10-3 and TRBJ2-5, with D perhaps matching TRBD2 (6 bases). The source of this sequence is a man in his fifties or sixties with acute or convalescent COVID-19. Material: peripheral blood. CDR3 sequence: CAIRDPRGQETQYF. CDR3 in DNA: TGTGCCATCAGAGATCCTCGGGGGCAAGAGACCCAGTACTTC.